What follows are 19 T cell receptor beta chains derived from one specimen sequenced in a study of cytomegalovirus exposure and HLA in healthy donors. The PCR used 60 Vbeta and 13 Jbeta primers. The repertoire was sequenced with immunoSEQ multiplex PCR; TCRdb's copy has only in-frame clones and lacks some. The repertoire holds 120,000 to 150,000 clones, with less than 90% as singletons. Sequencing input: PBMCs. The receptors derive from a boy aged 2 to 10 in good health and CMV-seronegative.

This chain links TRBV9 with TRBJ2-7; D is uncertain. V was cut by 2 bases and J by 6 bases, with 12 bases left in between. The CDR3 runs to 13 residues. Germline values: CDR1 SGDLS, CDR2 YYNGEE. CDR3 DNA: TGTGCCAGCAGCGTGAAACCAGGTCCCGAGCAGTACTTC. This encodes CASSVKPGPEQYF.

This chain connects TRBV7-2 to TRBJ2-3, with 12 bases fitting TRBD2. From germline, CDR1 is SGHTA and CDR2 FQGNSA. The CDR3 consists of 17 residues. V gave up 3 bases and J gave up 4 bases; unmatched junction bases: 8. CDR3 in amino acids: CASSFRTSGIPPDTQYF. The CDR3 nucleotides read TGTGCCAGCAGCTTCAGGACTAGCGGGATCCCCCCAGATACGCAGTATTTT.

V gene TRBV5-6 combines with J gene TRBJ1-2, with a weak D call TRBD1 (6 bases). V lost 0 bases, J lost 5 bases, and 8 bases lay in between. CDR3 length: 13 residues. CDR1 is SGHDT, CDR2 YYEEEE, per germline. The DNA for the CDR3 is TGTGCCAGCAGCTTGGTCAGGGGATATGGCTACACCTTC. Its translation is CASSLVRGYGYTF.

The gene calls are TRBV2 and TRBJ1-5; possible D gene TRBD1, 6 bases. V lost 3 bases and J 2 bases, leaving 11 bases between the germline ends. There are 15 residues in the CDR3. Germline CDR1 reads SNHLY; CDR2 reads FYNNEI. CDR3 sequence: CASSEVRGGNQPQHF. The CDR3 bases are TGTGCCAGCAGTGAGGTCAGGGGTGGCAATCAGCCCCAGCATTTT.

This clone was counted a single time. The chain couples TRBV19 to TRBJ2-7, with 7 bases identical to TRBD1. Germline CDR1 reads LNHDA; CDR2 reads SQIVND (reference sequence). V was clipped by 9 bases and J by 2 bases; unmatched bases: 7. This CDR3 region has 13 residues. Here the CDR3 DNA reads TGTGCCAGCCGACAGCAGGGGGCCTACGAGCAGTACTTC. This codes for CASRQQGAYEQYF.

The chain employs TRBV27 and TRBJ2-7; D unresolved. CDR3 length: 13 amino acids. Germline CDR1 is MNHEY and CDR2 is SMNVEV (reference sequence). Deletions cut 4 bases from V and 1 base from J, with 8 bases between. The CDR3 is CASSSYKSYEQYF. For the CDR3, the DNA is TGTGCCAGCAGTTCGTACAAATCCTACGAGCAGTACTTC.

This clone is a singleton in its sample. The chain combines TRBV5-1 with TRBJ2-1, with D perhaps matching TRBD2 (7 bases). Trimming left V 0 bases short and J 2 bases short, with 15 bases between. Germline CDR1 and CDR2: SGHRS and YFSETQ. CDR3 length: 17 amino acids. CDR3: CASSLAVGGPAYNEQFF. DNA for the CDR3: TGCGCCAGCAGCTTGGCCGTCGGGGGGCCAGCCTACAATGAGCAGTTCTTC.

CDR3 residues: CASSRRTLNTEAFF. For the CDR3, the DNA is TGTGCCAGCAGTAGAAGGACATTGAACACTGAAGCTTTCTTT. The gene calls are TRBV7-2 and TRBJ1-1; tentatively, D is TRBD1 (5 bases). The CDR3 spans 14 residues. The V end lost 6 bases, the J end lost 0 bases, and 11 bases lay between the germline ends. Germline V lookup: CDR1 SGHTA, CDR2 FQGNSA.

The V and J genes are TRBV5-1 and TRBJ2-7, with a tentative D call TRBD2 (5 bases). Germline-derived CDR1 and CDR2 are SGHRS and YFSETQ. The CDR3 is 14 residues long. Trimming shortened V by 1 base and J by 0 bases, and 8 bases separated the two germline ends. CDR3 sequence (DNA): TGCGCCAGCAGCTTGCGGGAACTCTCCTACGAGCAGTACTTC. This sequence encodes CASSLRELSYEQYF. Together with reference TRBV5-1 and TRBJ2-7, the CDR3 gives the full variable domain: KAGVTQTPRYLIKTRGQQVTLSCSPISGHRSVSWYQQTPGQGLQFLFEYFSETQRNKGNFPGRFSGRQFSNSRSEMNVSTLELGDSALYLCASSLRELSYEQYFGPGTRLTVT.

This chain connects TRBV27 to TRBJ2-2; 8 positions agree with TRBD2. V lost 9 bases to trimming and J lost 4 bases; unmatched junction nucleotides: 10. CDR1 MNHEY and CDR2 SMNVEV come from the germline V gene (reference sequence). This CDR3 has 15 amino acids. CDR3 in DNA: TGTGCCAGTCGTAGGCCGGGAGGGATCACCGGGGAGCTGTTTTTT. Protein: CASRRPGGITGELFF.

The CDR3 DNA reads TGCGCCAGCAGCCATAGTATGGTGGAGGATCAGCCCCAGCATTTT. This sequence encodes CASSHSMVEDQPQHF. This sequence joins TRBV4-1 and TRBJ1-5; D is uncertain. The ends were cut back, 3 bases at V and 5 bases at J, with 14 bases in the middle. CDR1 and CDR2 from the germline V gene are MGHRA and YSYEKL. This CDR3 spans 15 amino acids.

This chain links TRBV19 with TRBJ2-7; TRBD1 is a possible D gene (5 bases). Deletions cut 3 bases from V and 5 bases from J, with 17 bases between. The CDR3 is made up of 15 amino acids. Germline V gene data show CDR1 as LNHDA and CDR2 as SQIVND (reference sequence). CDR3 protein: CASSIGRQGWDEQYF. In nucleotides, the CDR3 is TGTGCCAGTAGTATCGGGCGCCAGGGATGGGACGAGCAGTACTTC.

The chain links TRBV2 to TRBJ1-1, with 9 nucleotides matching TRBD1. The CDR3 contains 14 residues. Trimming at V came to 8 bases and at J to 6 bases, leaving 10 bases not matched to a gene. Germline values: CDR1 SNHLY, CDR2 FYNNEI. The chain's CDR3 is CASSRTGVIAEAFF. The CDR3 DNA sequence: TGTGCCAGCTCAAGGACAGGGGTGATCGCTGAAGCTTTCTTT.

The rearrangement joins TRBV6-6 to TRBJ2-3; 9 nucleotides agree with TRBD1. The CDR3 consists of 12 residues. Germline V lookup: CDR1 MNHNY, CDR2 SVGAGI (reference sequence). V was pared by 7 bases and J by 15 bases, with 11 bases of the junction left unmatched. The CDR3 coding sequence is TGTGCCAGCAACAACCTCGGGACAGGGAAATATTTT. Encoded protein: CASNNLGTGKYF.

The CDR3 loop reads CASFRDSGNTIYF. The CDR3 region has the DNA TGTGCCAGCTTCAGGGACTCTGGAAACACCATATATTTT. The chain carries TRBV6-5 and TRBJ1-3; maybe TRBD1 (5 bases). The CDR3 contains 13 residues. The germline gives CDR1 MNHEY, CDR2 SVGAGI. The V end was cut by 8 bases, the J end by 0 bases, with 8 bases between.

The V and J genes are TRBV5-6 and TRBJ2-1; D might be TRBD1 (6 bases). Germline CDR1 reads SGHDT; CDR2 reads YYEEEE. The CDR3 has 13 amino acids. V was shortened by 1 base and J by 9 bases, with 11 bases between the two germline ends. CDR3 region: CASSLRPGAEQFF. CDR3 DNA sequence: TGTGCCAGCAGCTTGCGTCCAGGGGCTGAGCAGTTCTTC. Full variable domain (remainder filled in from reference TRBV5-6 and TRBJ2-1): DAGVTQSPTHLIKTRGQQVTLRCSPKSGHDTVSWYQQALGQGPQFIFQYYEEEERQRGNFPDRFSGHQFPNYSSELNVNALLLGDSALYLCASSLRPGAEQFFGPGTRLTVL.

The rearrangement links TRBV7-9 to TRBJ2-3, with unresolved D. Germline V gives CDR1 SEHNR, CDR2 FQNEAQ (reference sequence). Trimming removed 7 bases from V and 6 bases from J, with 11 bases in between. This CDR3 is 12 amino acids long. The CDR3, as DNA: TGTGCCAGCACTCGCGATTCGGATACGCAGTATTTT. It translates to CASTRDSDTQYF.

This rearrangement joins TRBV7-9 to TRBJ1-5, with D unresolved. From germline, CDR1 is SEHNR and CDR2 FQNEAQ (reference sequence). Trimming pared 5 bases from V and 4 bases from J, leaving 18 bases between. CDR3 length: 16 residues. The CDR3 region is CASSLRAGNGNQPQHF. The DNA of the CDR3 is TGTGCCAGCAGCCTTAGGGCGGGGAATGGGAATCAGCCCCAGCATTTT.

The chain links TRBV2 to TRBJ1-1; 9 bases are a match to TRBD1. V lost 6 bases and J lost 6; bases outside the gene matches: 8. This CDR3 contains 14 residues. From germline, CDR1 is SNHLY and CDR2 FYNNEI. The CDR3 reads CASRLQGAEAEAFF. Here the CDR3 DNA reads TGTGCCAGCAGGTTACAGGGGGCTGAAGCTGAAGCTTTCTTT.